This TCR beta chain was sequenced in a study of cytomegalovirus exposure and HLA in healthy donors. The PCR ran on 60 Vbeta and 13 Jbeta primers. Sequencing was performed with immunoSEQ multiplex PCR; in TCRdb, only in-frame clones are kept and a portion is missing. The repertoire includes around 150,000 clones, 75% to 80% of them detected once, and about 1% sits in the top ten. The CDR3 length is 13 residues. V lost 5 bases to trimming and J lost 6 bases, with 10 bases between them. CDR1 is SGHTA, CDR2 FQGNSA, per germline. Specimen: PBMCs. This clonotype was sampled from a woman aged 50 to 60 in good health and CMV-seropositive. V usage is TRBV7-2 and J usage is TRBJ1-4, with D tentatively TRBD1 (5 bases). This CDR3 reads CASSLGTHEKLFF. CDR3 sequence (DNA): TGTGCCAGCAGCCTCGGGACTCATGAAAAACTGTTTTTT.